The source of this T cell receptor (beta chain) is a study of blood T cell repertoires in COVID-19. Study details: PBMCs, B-cell-depleted T cells, or T cells provided the cDNA or gDNA that made up the material.

The germline V and J ends were trimmed by 2 bases and 2 bases, with 15 bases remaining between them. CDR3 length: 16 residues. Germline values: CDR1 MNHEY, CDR2 SMNVEV (reference sequence). Original methodology: Amplification of reference gene primers was used by the study to estimate nucleated cell counts. Produced via immunoSEQ multiplex PCR; TCRdb's table is partial and in-frame only. V and J calls plus clone size are reproduced from that table; the DNA served to infer D and trimming. The top ten hold around 15% of the sample, which has 55,000 to 75,000 clones, 70% to 85% seen once. The receptor was isolated from a man of 80 years or more with active COVID-19. The V gene is TRBV27, the J gene TRBJ2-5; D remains ambiguous. Sequencing was performed on peripheral blood. The CDR3 is CASSLQPRPPQETQYF. For the CDR3, the DNA is TGTGCCAGCAGTTTACAGCCGCGGCCCCCTCAAGAGACCCAGTACTTC.